This T cell receptor (beta chain) was identified in a study of CD8 T cells in ankylosing spondylitis. This clonotype has ten or more counts. The CDR3 is made up of 15 amino acids. After removal of 4 bases from V and 4 bases from J, the junction contained 9 bases not matched to a gene. Germline CDR1 and CDR2: SGDLS and YYNGEE. TCRdb re-called the 5' RACE reads through MiXCR, storing one row per CDR3 protein. Among roughly 42,000 distinct CDR3 sequences, around 2.9% were seen once, and the ten largest hold approximately 4.5%. This TCR came from a male donor with ankylosing spondylitis or in good health (not recorded which). V is TRBV9 and J is TRBJ2-7, with 9 bases matching TRBD1. The sample consisted of blood, either unsorted or a sorted T cell fraction (not recorded which). CDR3 amino acids: CASSSRQGGSYEQYF. CDR3 DNA: TGTGCCAGCAGCTCGAGACAGGGGGGTTCTTACGAGCAGTACTTC. Combining the CDR3 with reference TRBV9 and TRBJ2-7 gives the whole variable domain DSGVTQTPKHLITATGQRVTLRCSPRSGDLSVYWYQQSLDQGLQFLIQYYNGEERAKGNILERFSAQQFPDLHSELNLSSLELGDSALYFCASSSRQGGSYEQYFGPGTRLTVT.